The source of this T cell receptor (beta chain) is a study of PD-L1 blockade in urothelial cancer. General observations from the study: Pretreatment TCR clonality in blood, when below the median, was predictive of better survival.

Remarks on this clone: Its antigen is unidentified.

Time point meaning: pretreatment peripheral blood. The method was immunoSEQ multiplex PCR; TCRdb's version includes in-frame clones alone and lacks a portion of them. In the table there are 95,000 to 100,000 clones, roughly 84% of which are singletons. The sequences come from PBMCs, collected around atezolizumab (anti-PD-L1) treatment. The TCR sequence derives from a man aged 55-75 years with urothelial cancer.

CDR3 nucleotides: TGCGCCAGCAGCCGTACCGGGACAGAGGGCGGCTACACCTTC. Protein product: CASSRTGTEGGYTF. The genes are TRBV5-1 and TRBJ1-2; 7 bases are a match to TRBD1. This CDR3 has 14 residues. Germline V lookup: CDR1 SGHRS, CDR2 YFSETQ. Losses at the gene ends were 4 bases for V and 8 bases for J; bases not matched to a gene: 11.